This TCR beta chain was found in a study of T-cell reconstitution after alpha-beta-depleted transplantation in children. For TCRbeta, the library was prepared with unique molecular identifiers. TCRdb redid the calling of the PCR reads with MiXCR, one entry per CDR3 protein. The data show 640,000 or so distinct CDR3 sequences, roughly 15% seen once. The sample holds many counts of this clonotype. V dropped 6 bases and J dropped 3 bases, with 11 bases sitting between them. This CDR3 is 14 amino acids long. Germline assignment: CDR1 MNHNS and CDR2 SASEGT. The chain couples TRBV6-1 to TRBJ2-2; D unclear. The sequence was obtained from a human donor who donated a stem cell graft to a child with acute myeloid leukemia. Sequences were derived from PBMCs from the stem cell graft donor, sampled from the stem cell graft. The CDR3 region is CASSPNDYTGELFF. Written as DNA, the CDR3 is TGTGCCAGCAGCCCCAACGATTACACCGGGGAGCTGTTTTTT.